The rows below give T cell receptor beta chains drawn from one sample of a study of identical twins. TCRdb ran MiXCR on the 5' RACE reads and lists one entry per CDR3 protein. Of some 590,000 distinct CDR3 sequences in the sample, 9% to 10% were seen once. The sample also formed part of further work on yellow fever vaccine responses in identical twins.

Input material: PBMCs. The receptors stem from a woman aged 18-29 years in good health. Both conserved end residues are trimmed from each CDR3. Fields, in order: V gene, D gene, CDR3 protein. The D gene is left open where the match is weak.

>TRBV7-2|TRBD1
ASSLVGTGGRTEAF
>TRBV7-8|-
ASSLEVSGRGGYT
>TRBV12-3/TRBV12-4|TRBD1
ASSQGAGGETQY
>TRBV30|-
AWSVLGGLKKF
>TRBV9|TRBD1
ASSVSAGTGSHEQY
>TRBV20-1|TRBD2
SARPYRRGSPETQY
>TRBV2|TRBD1
ARGTENSPLH
>TRBV12-2|-
ASRLWVHEQY
>TRBV5-1|-
ASSLTDSSYNEQF
>TRBV29-1|-
SVAPWATDTQY
>TRBV7-9|TRBD2
ASSLERGGPYEQY
>TRBV28|-
ASRSSNTGELF
>TRBV7-2|TRBD2
ASKILAGQPYEQY
>TRBV7-3|-
ASSPRAGANYGYT
>TRBV30|-
AWSAMGQGNEQF
>TRBV30|-
ALTPRDDYEQY
>TRBV6-5|TRBD1
ASSSGTAYTDTQY
>TRBV7-9|TRBD2
ASSKGAGGYNEQF
>TRBV30|TRBD1
AWSAGTASSTDTQY
>TRBV4-3|-
ASSQDFPVMDTQY
>TRBV11-2|-
ASSLRPGGTDTQY
>TRBV7-8|-
ASSLGGEYQETQY
>TRBV12-3/TRBV12-4|-
ASSPSGGSEQF
>TRBV11-1|-
ASSINLGPHSYNEQF
>TRBV27|TRBD2
ASSLSGLRAGELF
>TRBV18|-
ASSPPLDTEAF
>TRBV11-2|-
ASSVRDPTDTQY
>TRBV27|-
ASSPELRLPQH
>TRBV7-9|-
ASSLVGASDEQY
>TRBV9|TRBD2
ASSEGLAGSYEQY
>TRBV7-8|-
ASSLRNPAWGWEQAQTYEQY
>TRBV24-1|-
ATSDAGRDTDTQY
>TRBV20-1|TRBD2
SARTKLASGGAWDTQY
>TRBV15|-
ATTNGQTSTDTQY
>TRBV5-1|-
ASSPVQPQH
>TRBV4-3|TRBD1
ASSRWTGGEANYGYT
>TRBV6-1|TRBD2
ASSTGGAPHEVQY
>TRBV10-3|TRBD2
AISAGTSLTDTQY
>TRBV4-1|-
ASSQNHGNTGELF
>TRBV9|-
ASSANTGGGSRTEAF
>TRBV20-1|-
SARLTLNNEQF
>TRBV29-1|-
SVEDLGVRDEQF
>TRBV28|TRBD2
ASSYGTSGPVNEQF
>TRBV20-1|TRBD1
SASWRRTGGYT
>TRBV5-1|-
ASSFRAAVNTGELF
>TRBV12-3/TRBV12-4|TRBD1
ASSLRGQGAFPHEQY
>TRBV9|TRBD2
ASSPGGPFETQY
>TRBV18|-
ASSPPTQGGEAF
>TRBV12-3/TRBV12-4|-
ASRRTRQYYEQY
>TRBV4-1|TRBD1
ASSQQTGGYGYT
>TRBV10-3|TRBD1
AISGQGPEQF
>TRBV12-3/TRBV12-4|-
ASSPDRKYQETQY
>TRBV2|-
ARSPGQGSSSGANVLT
>TRBV28|TRBD1
ASSSPSGQDT
>TRBV20-1|-
SALTTGTNNEQF
>TRBV6-2/TRBV6-3|-
ASSHPGLEGADTQY
>TRBV20-1|TRBD1
SAATGGSTYEQY